These 28 T cell receptor beta chains came from one sample sequenced in a study of shared T cell receptors in the human thymus. TCRdb's table, derived via immunoSEQ multiplex PCR, lists solely in-frame clones and lacks some. The table has more than 550,000 clones, around 87% seen once. This same sample was also taken into another study, of human thymus T cells.

The sequenced material came from thymocytes. The origin of the receptors is a boy under two years old with a congenital heart defect.

The chain carries TRBV18 and TRBJ1-1, with unresolved D. Germline lookup yields CDR1 KGHSH and CDR2 LQKENI. V lost 4 bases and J lost 7, with 10 bases in between. CDR3 size: 12 residues. The CDR3 sequence is CASSLKRFEAFF. As DNA, the CDR3 is TGTGCCAGCTCACTAAAACGGTTTGAAGCTTTCTTT.

The J gene is TRBJ1-5, the V gene TRBV7-2; D may be TRBD1 (5 bases). Trimming took 5 bases from V and 8 from J, leaving 22 bases between them. In germline, CDR1 is SGHTA, CDR2 FQGNSA. CDR3 length equals 16 residues. CDR3 nucleotides: TGTGCCAGCAGCCTCAAAAACTGGACAAGGGAAGAGCCCCAGCATTTT. It yields the protein CASSLKNWTREEPQHF.

The chain couples TRBV4-1 to TRBJ2-4; 12 bases fit TRBD2. After removal of 0 bases from V and 0 bases from J, the junction contained 6 bases not matched to a gene. Germline V gene lookup returns CDR1 MGHRA and CDR2 YSYEKL. The CDR3 length is 19 residues. The CDR3: CASSQDILAGGQAKNIQYF. Here the CDR3 DNA reads TGCGCCAGCAGCCAAGATATACTAGCGGGGGGCCAAGCCAAAAACATTCAGTACTTC.

The chain combines TRBV30 with TRBJ2-2; 11 bases map to TRBD2. This CDR3 comprises 18 residues. Germline assignment: CDR1 GTSNPN and CDR2 SVGIG (reference sequence). V dropped 0 bases and J dropped 3; count of bases not matched to a gene: 9. The CDR3 DNA sequence: TGTGCCTGGAGTGTACGGGGGACTAGCGGACTTTACACCGGGGAGCTGTTTTTT. Translating it yields CAWSVRGTSGLYTGELFF.

Details on this clone: Other DNA sequences of this sample code for an identical CDR3. This chain connects TRBV5-6 to TRBJ2-7; D is ambiguous. From germline, CDR1 is SGHDT and CDR2 YYEEEE. Deletions cut 4 bases from V and 1 base from J, with 3 bases between. CDR3 size: 11 residues. CDR3 in amino acids: CASSRSYEQYF. The CDR3 bases are TGTGCCAGCAGCCGTTCCTACGAGCAGTACTTC.

This clone was detected a few times. The V call is TRBV27, the J call TRBJ2-7, with 9 bases identical to TRBD2. Germline CDR1 MNHEY, CDR2 SMNVEV (reference sequence). The CDR3 has 17 residues. V was pared by 6 bases and J by 4 bases, with 16 bases of the junction left unmatched. The CDR3 nucleotides read TGTGCCAGCAGCCTAGGAAATCATAGCGGGGGCTGGTACGAGCAGTACTTC. Its protein is CASSLGNHSGGWYEQYF.

The chain couples TRBV4-3 to TRBJ1-2; 7 nucleotides line up with TRBD1. CDR3 length: 17 residues. After removal of 0 bases from V and 1 base from J, the junction contained 8 bases not matched to a gene. From germline, CDR1 is LGHNA and CDR2 YSLEER. CDR3 residues: CASSQDHRGASNYGYTF. The CDR3 region has the DNA TGCGCCAGCAGCCAAGATCACAGGGGCGCAAGTAACTATGGCTACACCTTC.

The chain couples TRBV6-6 to TRBJ2-7; D not resolved. The germline CDR1 and CDR2 sequences are MNHNY and SVGAGI (reference sequence). V lost 2 bases and J lost 2, with 7 bases in between. There are 13 residues in the CDR3. For the CDR3, the DNA is TGTGCCAGCAGTTACGGGCCAACCTACGAGCAGTACTTC. This codes for CASSYGPTYEQYF.

This rearrangement joins TRBV30 to TRBJ2-6; TRBD2 aligns across 7 bases. Looked up from germline, CDR1 is GTSNPN and CDR2 is SVGIG (reference sequence). V dropped 0 bases and J dropped 4; count of bases not matched to a gene: 12. This CDR3 region has 18 residues. The CDR3 loop is CAWSVPSGEASGANVLTF. The CDR3 DNA reads TGTGCCTGGAGTGTACCTAGCGGAGAAGCATCCGGGGCCAACGTCCTGACTTTC.

This clone was seen once. The chain links TRBV18 to TRBJ1-6; D gene unclear. Trimming stripped 4 bases from V and 7 bases from J, with 14 bases between. Germline CDR1 KGHSH, CDR2 LQKENI. The CDR3 contains 15 residues. The DNA for the CDR3 is TGTGCCAGCTCACGCCCAGGACGGAGGAATTCACCCCTCCACTTT. Amino acids: CASSRPGRRNSPLHF.

The chain joins TRBV20-1 to TRBJ2-1; D is undetermined. Germline CDR1 DFQATT, CDR2 SNEGSKA (reference sequence). The CDR3 covers 11 residues. The germline V and J ends were trimmed by 4 bases and 5 bases, with 6 bases remaining between them. CDR3 sequence reads: CSAIEDNEQFF. The CDR3 coding sequence is TGCAGTGCTATTGAGGACAATGAGCAGTTCTTC.

The chain employs TRBV7-9 and TRBJ2-3; 11 nucleotides match TRBD2. The CDR3 covers 16 residues. Germline V lookup: CDR1 SEHNR, CDR2 FQNEAQ (reference sequence). V trimming: 6 bases; J trimming: 2 bases; junction bases outside the gene matches: 7. The CDR3 DNA sequence: TGTGCCAGCAGTTTTCTAGCGGGGGGCCTCACAGATACGCAGTATTTT. It encodes CASSFLAGGLTDTQYF.

This clone was counted a single time. The chain has TRBV2 and TRBJ2-2, with D possibly TRBD2 on 7 matching bases. This CDR3 is built from 17 residues. V was trimmed by 8 bases and J by 4 bases, leaving 23 bases between them. CDR1 and CDR2 from the germline V gene are SNHLY and FYNNEI. The CDR3 loop reads CASGRVGGRGVTGELFF. In DNA form, the CDR3 reads TGTGCCAGCGGGAGAGTCGGGGGGCGGGGAGTCACCGGGGAGCTGTTTTTT.

The gene calls are TRBV15 and TRBJ2-3; 7 bases match TRBD1. Trimming removed 4 bases from V and 5 bases from J; junction bases left unmatched: 6. The V gene's germline CDR1 is LNHNV and CDR2 YYDKDF (reference sequence). The CDR3 spans 14 residues. CDR3: CATSTDRSLDTQYF. CDR3 coding DNA: TGTGCCACCAGCACGGACAGGAGTTTAGATACGCAGTATTTT.

The V and J genes are TRBV4-1 and TRBJ2-3; no firm D call. CDR3 length: 13 residues. The ends were cut back, 2 bases at V and 10 bases at J, with 13 bases in the middle. Per germline, CDR1 MGHRA and CDR2 YSYEKL. This CDR3 is CASSQFAQRAQYF. The DNA for the CDR3 is TGCGCCAGCAGCCAATTTGCGCAGCGTGCGCAGTATTTT.

The genes are TRBV15 and TRBJ2-7; 13 nucleotides line up with TRBD2. V shed 1 base and J 5 bases; nucleotides not matched to a gene: 5. CDR3 length equals 16 residues. In germline, CDR1 is LNHNV, CDR2 YYDKDF (reference sequence). The CDR3 sequence: CATSRGGTSGKDEQYF. The CDR3 nucleotides are TGTGCCACCAGCAGAGGAGGGACTAGCGGGAAGGACGAGCAGTACTTC.

The chain combines TRBV14 with TRBJ2-5, with 8 bases lining up with TRBD2. The CDR3 runs 16 residues. After removal of 0 bases from V and 5 bases from J, the junction contained 8 bases not matched to a gene. The germline V gene has CDR1 SGHDN and CDR2 FVKESK. The CDR3 protein is CASSQDPSGSCETQYF. CDR3 coding DNA: TGTGCCAGCAGCCAAGATCCCAGCGGGAGTTGTGAGACCCAGTACTTC.

This chain joins TRBV7-6 and TRBJ1-2, with unresolved D. The CDR3 consists of 13 residues. Germline CDR1 SGHVS, CDR2 FNYEAQ. V lost 3 bases and J 5 bases, leaving 10 bases between the germline ends. The CDR3 bases are TGTGCCAGCAGCTTTGAACCAGGTTATGGCTACACCTTC. Translating it yields CASSFEPGYGYTF.

This clone was detected a few times. The J gene is TRBJ2-1, the V gene TRBV30, with 9 bases lining up with TRBD1. J lost 0 bases, V lost 5 bases, and 14 bases had no gene match. Germline V CDR1 and CDR2: GTSNPN, SVGIG (reference sequence). The CDR3 is made up of 18 amino acids. The CDR3 coding sequence is TGTGCCTGGGGGGACAGGGACCCCGGGAGTGACTCCTACAATGAGCAGTTCTTC. This encodes CAWGDRDPGSDSYNEQFF.

The chain is built from TRBV18 and TRBJ1-3, with D uncertain. Germline-derived CDR1 and CDR2 are KGHSH and LQKENI. The CDR3 loop spans 16 amino acids. V shed 2 bases and J shed 0 bases, with 11 bases lying between them. The CDR3 DNA reads TGTGCCAGCTCACCATATGGGCTACACTCTGGAAACACCATATATTTT. Protein product: CASSPYGLHSGNTIYF.

The rearrangement links TRBV4-3 to TRBJ2-2; TRBD2 aligns across 13 bases. Trimming took 3 bases from V and 6 from J; bases not matched to a gene: 4. Germline V gene data show CDR1 as LGHNA and CDR2 as YSLEER. CDR3 length: 16 residues. CDR3: CASSHLLAGGPGELFF. CDR3 sequence (DNA): TGCGCCAGCAGCCACCTACTAGCGGGAGGGCCCGGGGAGCTGTTTTTT.

This sequence joins TRBV7-2 and TRBJ2-3; the match to TRBD2 covers 8 bases. CDR1 and CDR2 (germline): SGHTA, FQGNSA. The CDR3 is 11 amino acids. The J segment lost 14 bases and the V segment lost 7 bases, leaving 8 bases of the junction unmatched. This CDR3 is CASTPGGTRYF. The CDR3 DNA reads TGTGCCAGCACCCCGGGGGGGACAAGGTATTTT. The full variable domain, in which reference TRBV7-2 and TRBJ2-3 provide the parts outside the CDR3, is GAGVSQSPSNKVTEKGKDVELRCDPISGHTALYWYRQSLGQGLEFLIYFQGNSAPDKSGLPSDRFSAERTGGSVSTLTIQRTQQEDSAVYLCASTPGGTRYFGPGTRLTVL.

This clone was detected once. V is TRBV21-1 and J is TRBJ2-1; the DNA was not used to check the table's D call, TRBD2. TRBV21-1 is reported as a pseudogene. The CDR3 runs to 16 residues. CDR3 in DNA: TGTGCCAGCAGCGGACGGGAACGTATCAGCTACAATGAGCAGTTCTTC. Translated: CASSGRERISYNEQFF.

A single count supports this clone. This CDR3 is CASSPPRVLNTEAFF. The CDR3 nucleotides are TGTGCCAGCAGTCCTCCGCGGGTACTGAACACTGAAGCTTTCTTT. The chain joins TRBV6-6 to TRBJ1-1; the D is unclear. CDR1 and CDR2 from the germline V gene are MNHNY and SVGAGI (reference sequence). V dropped 5 bases and J dropped 0 bases, with 13 bases sitting between them. The CDR3 is made up of 15 amino acids.

The table lists this clone with a count of one. The rearrangement uses TRBV27 and TRBJ1-5, with D maybe TRBD1 (6 bases). V dropped 5 bases and J dropped 5 bases, with 13 bases sitting between them. In germline, CDR1 is MNHEY, CDR2 SMNVEV (reference sequence). The CDR3 runs 14 residues. The DNA for the CDR3 is TGTGCCAGCAGTCAAACAGGGCCAGATCAGCCCCAGCATTTT. Translated: CASSQTGPDQPQHF.

This chain's CDR3 is CASSPHYEQYF. CDR3 in DNA: TGTGCCAGCAGTCCCCACTACGAGCAGTACTTC. The genes are TRBV28 and TRBJ2-7; D unresolved. CDR3 length: 11 amino acids. CDR1 is MDHEN and CDR2 is SYDVKM in the germline V gene. Trimming took 5 bases from V and 3 from J, leaving 5 bases between them.

This rearrangement joins TRBV12-5 to TRBJ2-5; D possibly corresponds to TRBD1 (5 bases). V shed 3 bases and J shed 0 bases, with 20 bases lying between them. The CDR3 is made up of 18 amino acids. The V gene's germline CDR1 is LGHNT and CDR2 FRNRAP. CDR3 in DNA: TGTGCTAGTGGTTTCGCGCAGGGCCGGCTCCGGTACCAAGAGACCCAGTACTTC. Its protein product is CASGFAQGRLRYQETQYF.

This clone was detected once. The chain couples TRBV29-1 to TRBJ1-1; D uncertain. Germline V lookup: CDR1 SQVTM, CDR2 ANQGSEA. The CDR3 extends over 12 amino acids. V was shortened by 0 bases and J by 3 bases, with 5 bases between the two germline ends. Written as DNA, the CDR3 is TGCAGCGTTGAAGATCATTACACTGAAGCTTTCTTT. It is translated as CSVEDHYTEAFF.